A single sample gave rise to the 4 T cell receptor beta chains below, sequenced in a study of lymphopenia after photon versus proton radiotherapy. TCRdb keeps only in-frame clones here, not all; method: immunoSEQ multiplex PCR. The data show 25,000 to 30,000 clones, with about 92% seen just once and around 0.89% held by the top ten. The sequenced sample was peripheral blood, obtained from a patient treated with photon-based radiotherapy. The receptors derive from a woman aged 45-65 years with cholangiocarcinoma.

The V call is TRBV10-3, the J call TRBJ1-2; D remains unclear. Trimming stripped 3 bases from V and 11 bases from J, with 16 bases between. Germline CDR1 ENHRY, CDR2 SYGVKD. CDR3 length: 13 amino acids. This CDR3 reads CAISDINPPIYTF. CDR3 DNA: TGTGCCATCAGTGATATTAACCCTCCAATTTACACCTTC.

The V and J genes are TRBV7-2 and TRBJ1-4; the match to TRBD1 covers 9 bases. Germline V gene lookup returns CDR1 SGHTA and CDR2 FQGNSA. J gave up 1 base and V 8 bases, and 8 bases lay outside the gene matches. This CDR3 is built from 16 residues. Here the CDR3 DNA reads TGTGCCAGCCAACAGGGGGCTTTGGTAACTAATGAAAAACTGTTTTTT. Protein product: CASQQGALVTNEKLFF.

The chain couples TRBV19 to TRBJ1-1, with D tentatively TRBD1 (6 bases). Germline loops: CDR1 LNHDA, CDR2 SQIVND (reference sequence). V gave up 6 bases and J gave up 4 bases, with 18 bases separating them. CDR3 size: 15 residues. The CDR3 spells CASRGNREWVTEAFF. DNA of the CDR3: TGTGCCAGTAGGGGCAACAGGGAGTGGGTCACTGAAGCTTTCTTT.

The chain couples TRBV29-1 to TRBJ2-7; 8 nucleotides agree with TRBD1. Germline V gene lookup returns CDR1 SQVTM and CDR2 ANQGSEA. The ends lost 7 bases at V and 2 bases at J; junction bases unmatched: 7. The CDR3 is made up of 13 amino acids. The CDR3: CSAQRDRTYEQYF. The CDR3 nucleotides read TGCAGCGCTCAACGGGACAGGACCTACGAGCAGTACTTC.